Presented here are 26 T cell receptor beta chains from one specimen sequenced in a study of T-cell reconstitution after alpha-beta-depleted transplantation in children. As it was prepared, the TCRbeta library received unique molecular identifiers. Using its own MiXCR run on the PCR reads, TCRdb lists one record per CDR3 protein. The sample has about 500,000 distinct CDR3 sequences; roughly 10% are singletons. Specimen: PBMCs, mostly from graft donor cells, collected 180 days after TCRalphabeta/CD19-depleted stem cell transplant. The receptors were gathered from a female patient under 10 years old who had a stem cell transplant for aplastic anemia, so the T cells may come from the graft donor.

This clonotype came up many times. This chain joins TRBV6-2 or TRBV6-3 and TRBJ2-1; D ambiguous. CDR3 length equals 14 residues. From germline, CDR1 is MNHEY and CDR2 SVGEGT. V lost 6 bases and J lost 12, with 21 bases in between. CDR3 sequence reads: CASRSYPTFDGQFF. CDR3 coding DNA: TGTGCCAGCAGGAGCTACCCAACGTTCGACGGGCAGTTCTTC.

This clonotype has more than one count but fewer than ten. The J gene is TRBJ2-1, the V gene TRBV29-1; TRBD2 matches at 9 bases. The germline CDR1 and CDR2 sequences are SQVTM and ANQGSEA. Trimming took 4 bases from V and 3 from J; bases not matched to a gene: 10. CDR3 length: 16 amino acids. This chain's CDR3 is CSVGGGLAGLYNEQFF. CDR3 nucleotide sequence: TGCAGCGTTGGAGGGGGGCTAGCGGGACTCTACAATGAGCAGTTCTTC.

The chain joins TRBV20-1 to TRBJ2-5, with TRBD2 matching 11 bases. Per germline, CDR1 DFQATT and CDR2 SNEGSKA (reference sequence). This CDR3 has 14 amino acids. CDR3 region: CRPGGLAVQETQYF. The CDR3, as DNA: TGCAGACCGGGGGGACTAGCGGTCCAAGAGACCCAGTACTTC.

The chain is built from TRBV6-1 and TRBJ2-7; 7 nucleotides match TRBD2. Germline values: CDR1 MNHNS, CDR2 SASEGT. The CDR3 is made up of 18 amino acids. J was trimmed by 0 bases and V by 4 bases; bases with no gene match: 15. The DNA for the CDR3 is TGTGCCAGCAGTGCCCGGGGAGACGGGAGGCCGAGCTCCTACGAGCAGTACGTC. This encodes CASSARGDGRPSSYEQYV.

This clonotype occurred many times. The chain is built from TRBV6-1 and TRBJ1-1, with a possible D match to TRBD1 (6 bases). The V gene's germline CDR1 is MNHNS and CDR2 SASEGT. With 6 bases removed from V and 2 bases from J, the gap between germline ends came to 19 bases. This CDR3 has 16 amino acids. The CDR3 sequence: CASRRSVDSINTEAFF. In DNA, the CDR3 is TGTGCCAGCAGGCGAAGCGTGGACAGCATTAACACTGAAGCTTTCTTT.

The sample holds a few counts of this clonotype. This chain links TRBV12-5 with TRBJ1-1; TRBD1 aligns across 9 bases. This CDR3 has 18 amino acids. V gave up 0 bases and J gave up 1 base; unmatched junction bases: 9. CDR1 is LGHNT and CDR2 is FRNRAP in the germline V gene. The CDR3 sequence is CASGLVRTGETGNTEAFF. CDR3 in DNA: TGTGCTAGTGGTTTGGTAAGGACAGGGGAGACAGGGAACACTGAAGCTTTCTTT.

This clonotype was observed at least ten times. V and J are TRBV12-3 or TRBV12-4 and TRBJ2-1; TRBD1 might be the D (6 bases). The V end was cut by 4 bases, the J end by 8 bases, with 21 bases between. This CDR3 contains 16 residues. The CDR3: CASSSPRGRGLDEQFF. The DNA of the CDR3 is TGTGCCAGCAGTTCCCCCCGAGGTAGGGGGTTGGATGAGCAGTTCTTC.

V is TRBV5-1 and J is TRBJ1-2; D is perhaps TRBD1 (5 bases). Germline V CDR1 and CDR2: SGHRS, YFSETQ. The CDR3 sequence is 21 residues long. Trimming took off 1 base at V and 2 bases at J, with 30 bases between the two ends. CDR3 loop: CASSLIGRGREGYRHNYGYTF. The CDR3 DNA sequence: TGCGCCAGCAGCTTGATAGGTCGGGGGAGAGAGGGTTATCGTCACAACTATGGCTACACCTTC.

The chain joins TRBV28 to TRBJ1-2; the match to TRBD1 covers 9 bases. This CDR3 contains 13 residues. Germline V gene data show CDR1 as MDHEN and CDR2 as SYDVKM. V lost 4 bases, J lost 10 bases, and 7 bases stayed unmatched. The CDR3 loop reads CASSSGTGKVYTF. Written as DNA, the CDR3 is TGTGCCAGCAGTTCCGGGACAGGGAAGGTCTACACCTTC.

This clonotype was seen many times. V gene TRBV28 combines with J gene TRBJ1-5; 12 bases are a match to TRBD1. J was trimmed by 6 bases and V by 6 bases; bases with no gene match: 9. Per germline, CDR1 MDHEN and CDR2 SYDVKM. The CDR3 is 16 amino acids. Here the CDR3 reads CASSPWGTGGFQPQHF. The CDR3 nucleotides are TGTGCCAGCAGCCCGTGGGGGACAGGGGGCTTTCAGCCCCAGCATTTT.

For this clonotype: One end of the junction is discordant with germline, which a read error may explain. The V and J genes are TRBV3-1 and TRBJ1-5; the D gene is possibly TRBD1 (6 bases). The CDR3 covers 15 residues. Germline lookup yields CDR1 LGHDT and CDR2 YNNKEL (reference sequence). The CDR3 here is CACSRSGDSNQPQHF. The CDR3, as DNA: TGTGCCTGCAGCCGGTCAGGGGATAGCAATCAGCCCCAGCATTTT.

V gene TRBV5-6 combines with J gene TRBJ1-2, with 9 bases identical to TRBD1. CDR3 size: 14 residues. The trim removed 1 base at V and 8 bases at J, leaving 6 bases unmatched. From germline, CDR1 is SGHDT and CDR2 YYEEEE. The CDR3 reads CASSLSGQGMGYTF. The CDR3 bases are TGTGCCAGCAGCTTGTCCGGACAGGGGATGGGCTACACCTTC.

The rearrangement uses TRBV12-3 or TRBV12-4 and TRBJ1-1; no clear D gene. The CDR3 contains 16 residues. The V end was cut by 1 base, the J end by 2 bases, with 14 bases between. This CDR3 is CASSLEDGDLNTEAFF. The CDR3 DNA is TGTGCCAGCAGTTTAGAAGATGGCGACCTAAACACTGAAGCTTTCTTT.

This clonotype was seen many times. The gene calls are TRBV29-1 and TRBJ2-5; D unresolved. CDR3 length equals 12 residues. V gave up 1 base and J gave up 7 bases, with 10 bases separating them. Germline V gene sequence: CDR1 SQVTM, CDR2 ANQGSEA. CDR3 coding DNA: TGCAGCGTTGAAGGGGCCTTGGGGACCCAGTACTTC. As protein: CSVEGALGTQYF.

The chain carries TRBV20-1 and TRBJ2-2, with TRBD1 identical over 7 bases. V was clipped by 2 bases and J by 5 bases; unmatched bases: 5. Germline lookup yields CDR1 DFQATT and CDR2 SNEGSKA (reference sequence). This CDR3 contains 14 residues. The CDR3 here is CSARKTGLTGELFF. Here the CDR3 DNA reads TGCAGTGCTAGAAAGACAGGGTTAACCGGGGAGCTGTTTTTT.

This clonotype was counted ten times or more. V usage is TRBV20-1 and J usage is TRBJ2-3, with D possibly TRBD2 on 6 matching bases. This CDR3 comprises 15 residues. Germline V CDR1 and CDR2: DFQATT, SNEGSKA (reference sequence). The V end was cut by 0 bases, the J end by 5 bases, with 15 bases between. Here the CDR3 reads CSAREGGKLVDTQYF. The CDR3 DNA follows: TGCAGTGCTAGAGAAGGCGGGAAGCTTGTAGATACGCAGTATTTT.

The chain employs TRBV20-1 and TRBJ2-2; perhaps TRBD2 as D (6 bases). CDR3 size: 16 residues. V shed 5 bases and J shed 4 bases, with 20 bases lying between them. Germline V gene lookup returns CDR1 DFQATT and CDR2 SNEGSKA (reference sequence). CDR3 DNA sequence: TGCAGTGCTCCAAGCGGGCTGATCAGGCGCACCGGGGAGCTGTTTTTT. It yields the protein CSAPSGLIRRTGELFF.

This clonotype came up a few times. This chain joins TRBV6-1 and TRBJ1-1; a possible D gene is TRBD1 (6 bases). V was shortened by 10 bases and J by 10 bases, with 22 bases between the two germline ends. The CDR3 is 13 amino acids. Germline CDR1 MNHNS, CDR2 SASEGT. The CDR3 DNA is TGTGCCACCAGGTCAGGGGACGCGCGATTAGCTTTCTTT. Its translation is CATRSGDARLAFF.

This rearrangement joins TRBV6-1 to TRBJ2-2; 12 bases line up with TRBD2. Germline values: CDR1 MNHNS, CDR2 SASEGT. Trimming took 2 bases from V and 6 from J; bases not matched to a gene: 1. The CDR3 has 15 amino acids. The CDR3 region has the DNA TGTGCCAGCAGTGAACTAGCGGGAGGGCCCGGGGAGCTGTTTTTT. This gives the protein CASSELAGGPGELFF.

This clonotype occurred many times. The rearrangement links TRBV20-1 to TRBJ2-5; D gene uncertain. The CDR3 is 11 residues long. V was trimmed by 6 bases and J by 5 bases, leaving 10 bases between them. CDR1 is DFQATT and CDR2 is SNEGSKA in the germline V gene (reference sequence). Here the CDR3 reads CSAQDRETQYF. DNA for the CDR3: TGCAGTGCCCAGGACCGGGAGACCCAGTACTTC.

The rearrangement joins TRBV6-1 to TRBJ2-7, with TRBD2 matching 11 bases. With V trimmed by 6 bases and J by 5 bases, 6 bases remained unmatched. The CDR3 extends over 14 amino acids. The germline V gene encodes CDR1 MNHNS and CDR2 SASEGT. CDR3 DNA: TGTGCCAGCAGCCGTAGCGGGGGGGCCCACGAGCAGTACTTC. Its protein is CASSRSGGAHEQYF.

In its sample, this clonotype was seen a few times. The rearrangement links TRBV9 to TRBJ2-6; D possibly corresponds to TRBD1 (5 bases). Germline CDR1 and CDR2: SGDLS and YYNGEE. This CDR3 has 18 amino acids. Trimming took off 2 bases at V and 2 bases at J, with 17 bases between the two ends. In DNA form, the CDR3 reads TGTGCCAGCAGCGTCACACTATCCCAGGGCGCTGGGGCCAACGTCCTGACTTTC. Encoded protein: CASSVTLSQGAGANVLTF.

The CDR3 sequence is CASSQGNLNTEAFF. The CDR3 DNA reads as TGTGCCAGCAGCCAAGGTAACTTGAACACTGAAGCTTTCTTT. This sequence joins TRBV3-1 and TRBJ1-1; no reliable D call. This CDR3 spans 14 amino acids. Trimming shortened V by 1 base and J by 0 bases, and 6 bases separated the two germline ends. Germline V lookup: CDR1 LGHDT, CDR2 YNNKEL (reference sequence).

This clonotype was recorded many times. V is TRBV10-3 and J is TRBJ2-1; 9 positions match TRBD1. Germline CDR1 reads ENHRY; CDR2 reads SYGVKD. The CDR3 is 14 residues long. V gave up 8 bases and J gave up 6 bases; unmatched junction bases: 8. The CDR3 nucleotides are TGTGCCATCTGGACCGGGACAGGGCCCAATGAGCAGTTCTTC. Its translation is CAIWTGTGPNEQFF.

The rearrangement joins TRBV5-1 to TRBJ2-3; D not certain. The germline V gene has CDR1 SGHRS and CDR2 YFSETQ. The ends were cut back, 3 bases at V and 2 bases at J, with 10 bases in the middle. The CDR3 sequence is 14 residues long. The CDR3 DNA is TGCGCCAGCAGCTCTATGGTAGCCACAGATACGCAGTATTTT. Encoded protein: CASSSMVATDTQYF.

With respect to this clonotype: The CDR3 end shows no conserved phenylalanine or tryptophan, and so a read error is likely. The chain links TRBV6-1 to TRBJ2-1; D uncertain. This CDR3 spans 11 amino acids. V shed 6 bases and J shed 9 bases, with 9 bases lying between them. Germline CDR1 is MNHNS and CDR2 is SASEGT. The CDR3 bases are TGTGCCAGCAGCCGTAGAGGTGAGCAGTTCTCC. Translating it yields CASSRRGEQFS.